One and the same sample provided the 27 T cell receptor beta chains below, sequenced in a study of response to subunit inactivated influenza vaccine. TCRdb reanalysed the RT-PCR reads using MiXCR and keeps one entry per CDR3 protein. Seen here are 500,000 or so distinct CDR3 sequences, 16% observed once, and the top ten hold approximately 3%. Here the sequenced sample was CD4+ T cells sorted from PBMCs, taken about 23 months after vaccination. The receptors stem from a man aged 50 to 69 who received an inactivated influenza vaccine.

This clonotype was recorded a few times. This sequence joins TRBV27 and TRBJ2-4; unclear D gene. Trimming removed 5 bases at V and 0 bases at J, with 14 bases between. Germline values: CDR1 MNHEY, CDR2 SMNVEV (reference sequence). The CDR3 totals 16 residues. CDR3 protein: CASSPVAFLAKNIQYF. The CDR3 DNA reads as TGTGCCAGCAGTCCCGTAGCTTTCTTAGCCAAAAACATTCAGTACTTC.

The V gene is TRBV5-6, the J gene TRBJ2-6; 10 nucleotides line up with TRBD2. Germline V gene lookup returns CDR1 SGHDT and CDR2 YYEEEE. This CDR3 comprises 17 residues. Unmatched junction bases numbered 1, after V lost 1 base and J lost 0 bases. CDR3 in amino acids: CASSLSGRASGANVLTF. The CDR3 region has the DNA TGTGCCAGCAGCTTGAGCGGGAGGGCCTCTGGGGCCAACGTCCTGACTTTC.

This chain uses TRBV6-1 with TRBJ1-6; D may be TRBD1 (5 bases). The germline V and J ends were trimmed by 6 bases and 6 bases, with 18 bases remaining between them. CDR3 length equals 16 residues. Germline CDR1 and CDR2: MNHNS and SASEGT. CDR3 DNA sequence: TGTGCCAGCAGCCCCTCCCCGGGGGTTGGTAATTCACCCCTCCACTTT. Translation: CASSPSPGVGNSPLHF.

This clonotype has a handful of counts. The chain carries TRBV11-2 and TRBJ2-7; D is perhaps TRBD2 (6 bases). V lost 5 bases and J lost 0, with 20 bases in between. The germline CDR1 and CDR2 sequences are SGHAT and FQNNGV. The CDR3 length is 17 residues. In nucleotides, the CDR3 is TGTGCCAGCAGCCGAAAAGGCGGTGCGGGGACCTCCTACGAGCAGTACTTC. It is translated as CASSRKGGAGTSYEQYF.

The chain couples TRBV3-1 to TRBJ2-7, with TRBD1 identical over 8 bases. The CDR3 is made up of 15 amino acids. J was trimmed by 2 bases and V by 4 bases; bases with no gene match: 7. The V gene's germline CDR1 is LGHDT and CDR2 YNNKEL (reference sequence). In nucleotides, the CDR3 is TGTGCCAGCAGCCCCAGACAGGGGATGGCCTACGAGCAGTACTTC. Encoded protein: CASSPRQGMAYEQYF.

Here the CDR3 DNA reads TGTGCCAGCAGTGGGTGGGGACAGTCGAGAGAGCAGTACTTC. Protein: CASSGWGQSREQYF. This rearrangement joins TRBV25-1 to TRBJ2-7; 7 bases are shared with TRBD1. The germline CDR1 and CDR2 sequences are MGHDK and SYGVNS. With 4 bases clipped from V and 7 bases from J, the junction kept 10 bases outside the gene matches. The CDR3 contains 14 residues.

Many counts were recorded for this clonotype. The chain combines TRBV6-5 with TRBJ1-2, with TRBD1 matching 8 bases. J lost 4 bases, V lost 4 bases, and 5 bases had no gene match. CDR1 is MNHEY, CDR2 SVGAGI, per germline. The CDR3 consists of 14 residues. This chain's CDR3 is CASSSDRAPYGYTF. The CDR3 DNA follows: TGTGCCAGCAGTTCGGACAGGGCTCCCTATGGCTACACCTTC.

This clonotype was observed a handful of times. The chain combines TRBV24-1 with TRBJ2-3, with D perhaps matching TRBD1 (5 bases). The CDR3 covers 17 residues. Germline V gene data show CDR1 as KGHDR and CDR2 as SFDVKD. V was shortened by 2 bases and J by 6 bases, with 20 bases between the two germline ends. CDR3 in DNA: TGTGCCACCAGTGATTCCGGCAGAGACAGCTGGTTGGATACGCAGTATTTT. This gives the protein CATSDSGRDSWLDTQYF.

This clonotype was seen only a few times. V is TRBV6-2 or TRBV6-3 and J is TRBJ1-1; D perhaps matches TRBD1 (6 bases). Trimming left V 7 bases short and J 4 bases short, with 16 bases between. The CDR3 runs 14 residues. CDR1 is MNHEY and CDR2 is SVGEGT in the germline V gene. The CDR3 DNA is TGTGCCAGCACGTTCCAATTCAGGGGCACTGAAGCTTTCTTT. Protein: CASTFQFRGTEAFF.

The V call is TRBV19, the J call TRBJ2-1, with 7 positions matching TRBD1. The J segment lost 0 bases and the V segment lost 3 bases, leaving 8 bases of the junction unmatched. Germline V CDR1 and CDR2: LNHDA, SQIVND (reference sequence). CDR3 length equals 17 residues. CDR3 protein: CASSMRARGSSYNEQFF. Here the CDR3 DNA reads TGTGCCAGTAGTATGCGGGCCAGGGGGAGCTCCTACAATGAGCAGTTCTTC.

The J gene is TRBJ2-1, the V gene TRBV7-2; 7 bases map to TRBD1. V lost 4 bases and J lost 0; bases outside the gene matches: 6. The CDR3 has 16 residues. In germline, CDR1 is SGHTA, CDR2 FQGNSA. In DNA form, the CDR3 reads TGTGCCAGCAGCTCCCACGGGACAGCCTCCTACAATGAGCAGTTCTTC. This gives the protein CASSSHGTASYNEQFF.

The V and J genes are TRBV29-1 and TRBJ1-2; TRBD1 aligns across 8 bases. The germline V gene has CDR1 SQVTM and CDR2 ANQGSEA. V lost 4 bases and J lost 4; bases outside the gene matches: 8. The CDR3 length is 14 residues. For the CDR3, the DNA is TGCAGCGTTGGACAGGGGAATCATGGCTATGGCTACACCTTC. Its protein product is CSVGQGNHGYGYTF.

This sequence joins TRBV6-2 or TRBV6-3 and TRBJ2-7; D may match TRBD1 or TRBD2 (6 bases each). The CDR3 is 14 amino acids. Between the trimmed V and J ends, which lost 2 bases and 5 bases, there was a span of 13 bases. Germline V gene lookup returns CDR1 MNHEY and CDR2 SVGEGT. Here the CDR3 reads CASSYSRRGHEQYF. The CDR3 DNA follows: TGTGCCAGCAGTTACAGTAGACGGGGGCACGAGCAGTACTTC.

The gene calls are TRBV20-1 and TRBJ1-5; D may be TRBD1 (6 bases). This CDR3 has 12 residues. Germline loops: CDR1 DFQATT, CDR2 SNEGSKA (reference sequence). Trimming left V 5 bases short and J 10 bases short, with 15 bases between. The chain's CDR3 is CSADRSGGPQHF. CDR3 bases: TGCAGTGCTGACAGGAGTGGTGGACCCCAGCATTTT.

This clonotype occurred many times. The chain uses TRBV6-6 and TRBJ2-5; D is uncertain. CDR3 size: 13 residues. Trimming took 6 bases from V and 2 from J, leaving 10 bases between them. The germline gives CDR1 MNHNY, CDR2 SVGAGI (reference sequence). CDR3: CASRPHGQETQYF. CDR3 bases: TGTGCCAGCAGACCCCACGGACAAGAGACCCAGTACTTC.

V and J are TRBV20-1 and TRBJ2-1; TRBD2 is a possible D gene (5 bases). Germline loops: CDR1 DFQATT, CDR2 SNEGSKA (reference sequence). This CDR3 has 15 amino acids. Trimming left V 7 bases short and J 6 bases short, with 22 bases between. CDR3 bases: TGCAGTGGCACGTCGGGGAAGGGCACATTCAATGAGCAGTTCTTC. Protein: CSGTSGKGTFNEQFF.

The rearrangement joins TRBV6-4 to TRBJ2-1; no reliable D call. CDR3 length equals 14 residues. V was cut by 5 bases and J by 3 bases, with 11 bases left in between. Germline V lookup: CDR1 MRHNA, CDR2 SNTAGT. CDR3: CASSPGPGYNEQFF. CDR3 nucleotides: TGTGCCAGCAGTCCTGGCCCAGGCTACAATGAGCAGTTCTTC.

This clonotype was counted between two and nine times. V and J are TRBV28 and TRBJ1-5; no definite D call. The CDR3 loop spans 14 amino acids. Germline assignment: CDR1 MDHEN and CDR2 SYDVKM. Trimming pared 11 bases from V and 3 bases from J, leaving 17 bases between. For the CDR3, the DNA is TGTGCCTCCCGCCCGGTGGGCACCAATCAGCCCCAGCATTTT. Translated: CASRPVGTNQPQHF.

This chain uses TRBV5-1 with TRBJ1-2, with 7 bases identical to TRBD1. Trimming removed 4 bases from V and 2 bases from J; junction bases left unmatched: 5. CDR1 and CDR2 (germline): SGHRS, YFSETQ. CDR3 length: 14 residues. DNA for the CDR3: TGCGCCAGCAGCCAGGACAGGAACAACTATGGCTACACCTTC. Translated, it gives CASSQDRNNYGYTF.

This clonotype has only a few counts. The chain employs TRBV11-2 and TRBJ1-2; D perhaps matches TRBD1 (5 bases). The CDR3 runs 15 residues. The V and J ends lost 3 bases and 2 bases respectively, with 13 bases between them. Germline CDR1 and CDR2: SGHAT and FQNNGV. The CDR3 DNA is TGTGCCAGCAGCTTGTCGTTTCGGGGGAACTATGGCTACACCTTC. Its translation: CASSLSFRGNYGYTF. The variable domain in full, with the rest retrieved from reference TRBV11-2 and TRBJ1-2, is EAGVAQSPRYKIIEKRQSVAFWCNPISGHATLYWYQQILGQGPKLLIQFQNNGVVDDSQLPKDRFSAERLKGVDSTLKIQPAKLEDSAVYLCASSLSFRGNYGYTFGSGTRLTVV.

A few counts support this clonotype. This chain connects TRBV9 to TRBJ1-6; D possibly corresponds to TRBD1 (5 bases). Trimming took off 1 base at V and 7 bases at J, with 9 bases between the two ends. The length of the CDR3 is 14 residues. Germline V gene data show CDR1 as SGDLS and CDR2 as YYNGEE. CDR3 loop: CASSVLTENSPLHF. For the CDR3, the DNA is TGTGCCAGCAGCGTATTGACAGAAAATTCACCCCTCCACTTT.

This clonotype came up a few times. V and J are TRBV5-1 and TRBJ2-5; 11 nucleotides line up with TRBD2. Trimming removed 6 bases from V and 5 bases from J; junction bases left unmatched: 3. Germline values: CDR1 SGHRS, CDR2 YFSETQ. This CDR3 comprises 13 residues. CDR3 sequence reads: CASTIAGGETQYF. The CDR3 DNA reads TGCGCCAGCACCATAGCGGGGGGGGAGACCCAGTACTTC.

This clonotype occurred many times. DNA for the CDR3: TGTGCCAGCAGTTTTGGGGGCAATGAGCAGTTCTTC. Translated: CASSFGGNEQFF. The chain is built from TRBV6-2 or TRBV6-3 and TRBJ2-1; D possibly matches TRBD1 or TRBD2 (5 bases each). The germline V gene encodes CDR1 MNHEY and CDR2 SVGEGT. The CDR3 runs 12 residues. V shed 4 bases and J shed 6 bases, with 7 bases lying between them.

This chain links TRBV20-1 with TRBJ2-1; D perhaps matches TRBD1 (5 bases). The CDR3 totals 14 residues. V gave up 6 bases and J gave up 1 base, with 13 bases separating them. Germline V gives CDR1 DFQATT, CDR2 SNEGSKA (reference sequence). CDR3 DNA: TGCAGTGCCCGGACATTCATTTCCTACAATGAGCAGTTCTTC. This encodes CSARTFISYNEQFF.

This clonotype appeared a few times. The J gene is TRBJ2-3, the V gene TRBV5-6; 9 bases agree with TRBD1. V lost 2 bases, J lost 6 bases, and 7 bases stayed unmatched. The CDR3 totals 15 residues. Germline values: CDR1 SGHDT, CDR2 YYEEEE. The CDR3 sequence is CASSFGQGTEDTQYF. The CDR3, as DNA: TGTGCCAGCAGCTTCGGACAGGGGACGGAGGATACGCAGTATTTT. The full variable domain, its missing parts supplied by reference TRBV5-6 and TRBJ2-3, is DAGVTQSPTHLIKTRGQQVTLRCSPKSGHDTVSWYQQALGQGPQFIFQYYEEEERQRGNFPDRFSGHQFPNYSSELNVNALLLGDSALYLCASSFGQGTEDTQYFGPGTRLTVL.

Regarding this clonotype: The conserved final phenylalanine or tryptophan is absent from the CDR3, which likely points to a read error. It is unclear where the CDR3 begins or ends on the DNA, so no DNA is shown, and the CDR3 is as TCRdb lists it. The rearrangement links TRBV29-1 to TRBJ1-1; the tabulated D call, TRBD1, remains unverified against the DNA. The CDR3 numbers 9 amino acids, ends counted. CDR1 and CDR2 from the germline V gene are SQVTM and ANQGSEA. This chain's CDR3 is CSVDLQGEL.

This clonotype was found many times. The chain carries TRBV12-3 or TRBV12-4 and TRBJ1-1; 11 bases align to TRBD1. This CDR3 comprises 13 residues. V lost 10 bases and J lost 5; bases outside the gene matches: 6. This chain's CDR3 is CATRTGGWTEAFF. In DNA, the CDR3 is TGTGCCACCCGGACAGGGGGCTGGACTGAAGCTTTCTTT.